Listed here are 18 T cell receptor beta chains from one sample, sequenced in a study of Ad26.COV2.S vaccination and SARS-CoV-2 variants. The protocol was immunoSEQ multiplex PCR, while the TCRdb copy is restricted to in-frame clones and leaves out a portion. The sample holds around 400,000 clones; around 91% are singletons and the top ten take about 2%. The treatment is: 19 received Ad26.COV2.S at low or high dose, single or two shots; about 5 received placebo; per-sample allocation not given. Sampling took place 63 days after the first vaccine or placebo injection. Source: peripheral blood, taken in a trial of Ad26.COV2.S vaccine versus placebo. The origin of the receptors is a person aged 18 to 59 who received the Ad26.COV2.S COVID-19 vaccine or a placebo.

V is TRBV11-2 and J is TRBJ1-3; 9 bases are a match to TRBD1. The CDR3 sequence is 16 residues long. J was trimmed by 3 bases and V by 4 bases; bases with no gene match: 7. Germline V lookup: CDR1 SGHAT, CDR2 FQNNGV. DNA for the CDR3: TGTGCCAGCAGCTCGGACAGGGGTTTAGATGGAAACACCATATATTTT. It yields the protein CASSSDRGLDGNTIYF.

This rearrangement joins TRBV11-3 to TRBJ2-7; TRBD1 agrees at 7 bases. The CDR3 sequence is 16 residues long. The germline gives CDR1 SGHNT, CDR2 YENEEA. With V trimmed by 5 bases and J by 3 bases, 13 bases remained unmatched. CDR3 amino acids: CASSPPPGQQNYEQYF. The CDR3 DNA sequence: TGTGCCAGCAGCCCCCCCCCGGGACAGCAGAACTACGAGCAGTACTTC.

The rearrangement links TRBV28 to TRBJ2-7; 8 nucleotides line up with TRBD1. Germline lookup yields CDR1 MDHEN and CDR2 SYDVKM. V shed 6 bases, J shed 3 bases, and the junction held 10 bases outside the gene matches. This CDR3 is 15 amino acids long. CDR3 DNA: TGTGCCAGCAGGCCGCCGGACAGGGTAGGCTACGAGCAGTACTTC. Its protein is CASRPPDRVGYEQYF. The full variable domain, in which reference TRBV28 and TRBJ2-7 provide the parts outside the CDR3, is DVKVTQSSRYLVKRTGEKVFLECVQDMDHENMFWYRQDPGLGLRLIYFSYDVKMKEKGDIPEGYSVSREKKERFSLILESASTNQTSMYLCASRPPDRVGYEQYFGPGTRLTVT.

The rearrangement joins TRBV6-1 to TRBJ2-7; D possibly corresponds to TRBD2 (6 bases). The CDR3 has 15 residues. Per the germline V gene, CDR1 is MNHNS and CDR2 is SASEGT. Trimming removed 0 bases from V and 3 bases from J, with 12 bases in between. The CDR3 protein is CASSEARDSFYEQYF. CDR3 DNA: TGTGCCAGCAGTGAAGCACGGGACTCTTTCTACGAGCAGTACTTC.

The gene calls are TRBV28 and TRBJ2-7; TRBD2 matches at 8 bases. The CDR3 extends over 15 amino acids. Per germline, CDR1 MDHEN and CDR2 SYDVKM. V lost 6 bases, J lost 1 base, and 8 bases stayed unmatched. CDR3 residues: CASSRSGSQSYEQYF. The CDR3, as DNA: TGTGCCAGCAGCCGAAGCGGGAGTCAGTCCTACGAGCAGTACTTC.

The gene calls are TRBV30 and TRBJ2-7; 7 bases match TRBD2. V gave up 1 base and J gave up 4 bases; unmatched junction bases: 4. This CDR3 is built from 13 residues. Per the germline V gene, CDR1 is GTSNPN and CDR2 is SVGIG (reference sequence). CDR3 DNA: TGTGCCTGGAGTGGCGGGAGCGGGTACGAGCAGTACTTC. It yields the protein CAWSGGSGYEQYF.

J is TRBJ2-5 and V is TRBV5-1, with 7 bases fitting TRBD2. The CDR3 covers 12 residues. The V and J ends lost 4 bases and 7 bases, in that order; junction bases with no gene match: 4. Germline CDR1 reads SGHRS; CDR2 reads YFSETQ. CDR3 residues: CASSGGEGTQYF. DNA for the CDR3: TGCGCCAGCAGCGGCGGGGAGGGGACCCAGTACTTC.

This chain joins TRBV5-1 and TRBJ1-2, with 8 bases matching TRBD1. CDR1 SGHRS and CDR2 YFSETQ come from the germline V gene. This CDR3 spans 13 amino acids. V gave up 4 bases and J gave up 3 bases; unmatched junction bases: 2. CDR3 DNA sequence: TGCGCCAGCAGCCCGGACAGGGACTATGGCTACACCTTC. Its translation: CASSPDRDYGYTF. The variable domain in full, completed from reference TRBV5-1 and TRBJ1-2, reads KAGVTQTPRYLIKTRGQQVTLSCSPISGHRSVSWYQQTPGQGLQFLFEYFSETQRNKGNFPGRFSGRQFSNSRSEMNVSTLELGDSALYLCASSPDRDYGYTFGSGTRLTVV.

The genes are TRBV18 and TRBJ2-1, with 7 bases lining up with TRBD1. This CDR3 is 13 amino acids long. The germline CDR1 and CDR2 sequences are KGHSH and LQKENI. With 3 bases clipped from V and 6 bases from J, the junction kept 2 bases outside the gene matches. The CDR3 DNA reads as TGTGCCAGCTCACCGGGACAGCCCAATGAGCAGTTCTTC. Its translation is CASSPGQPNEQFF. Using reference TRBV18 and TRBJ2-1 for the parts outside the CDR3, the full variable domain is NAGVMQNPRHLVRRRGQEARLRCSPMKGHSHVYWYRQLPEEGLKFMVYLQKENIIDESGMPKERFSAEFPKEGPSILRIQQVVRGDSAAYFCASSPGQPNEQFFGPGTRLTVL.

The V gene is TRBV18, the J gene TRBJ1-6; the D is unclear. The CDR3 consists of 13 residues. Looked up from germline, CDR1 is KGHSH and CDR2 is LQKENI. Trimming left V 3 bases short and J 8 bases short, with 8 bases between. The DNA of the CDR3 is TGTGCCAGCTCACCGGCGCCGGATTCACCCCTCCACTTT. The encoded protein is CASSPAPDSPLHF. Combining the CDR3 with reference TRBV18 and TRBJ1-6 gives the whole variable domain NAGVMQNPRHLVRRRGQEARLRCSPMKGHSHVYWYRQLPEEGLKFMVYLQKENIIDESGMPKERFSAEFPKEGPSILRIQQVVRGDSAAYFCASSPAPDSPLHFGNGTRLTVT.

The V call is TRBV25-1, the J call TRBJ1-1; 8 bases agree with TRBD1. The CDR3 has 17 residues. Germline V gene sequence: CDR1 MGHDK, CDR2 SYGVNS. Trimming removed 5 bases from V and 0 bases from J; junction bases left unmatched: 11. Here the CDR3 reads CASSPRPGTGLNTEAFF. In nucleotides, the CDR3 is TGTGCCAGCAGTCCCCGTCCCGGGACAGGTTTGAACACTGAAGCTTTCTTT. The full variable domain, its missing parts supplied by reference TRBV25-1 and TRBJ1-1, is EADIYQTPRYLVIGTGKKITLECSQTMGHDKMYWYQQDPGMELHLIHYSYGVNSTEKGDLSSESTVSRIRTEHFPLTLESARPSHTSQYLCASSPRPGTGLNTEAFFGQGTRLTVV.

The J gene is TRBJ1-5, the V gene TRBV6-2 or TRBV6-3; the D is unclear. V gave up 3 bases and J gave up 1 base, with 13 bases separating them. The CDR3 sequence is 16 residues long. CDR1 and CDR2 (germline): MNHEY, SVGEGT. DNA of the CDR3: TGTGCCAGCAGTTATAAGGGAGGGTACAGCAATCAGCCCCAGCATTTT. Translated: CASSYKGGYSNQPQHF.

The V call is TRBV18, the J call TRBJ1-2; TRBD1 agrees at 9 bases. Germline values: CDR1 KGHSH, CDR2 LQKENI. V lost 2 bases, J lost 7 bases, and 2 bases stayed unmatched. The CDR3 has 13 amino acids. CDR3 DNA sequence: TGTGCCAGCTCACCAGGGGACAGGGCTGGCTACACCTTC. This sequence encodes CASSPGDRAGYTF.

The J gene is TRBJ2-4, the V gene TRBV11-2; D might be TRBD2 (6 bases). The CDR3 has 17 residues. With 5 bases removed from V and 0 bases from J, the gap between germline ends came to 17 bases. Germline V lookup: CDR1 SGHAT, CDR2 FQNNGV. The CDR3 here is CASSAVRGLLAKNIQYF. The CDR3 DNA reads as TGTGCCAGCAGCGCCGTACGGGGACTTTTAGCCAAAAACATTCAGTACTTC.

This chain links TRBV7-2 with TRBJ2-1; no clear D gene. Germline lookup yields CDR1 SGHTA and CDR2 FQGNSA. CDR3 length equals 13 residues. The V and J ends lost 1 base and 9 bases respectively, with 10 bases between them. The CDR3 protein is CASSLVALIEQFF. DNA of the CDR3: TGTGCCAGCAGCTTAGTCGCCCTCATTGAGCAGTTCTTC.

The CDR3 is CASSLKPDRGNTGELFF. For the CDR3, the DNA is TGTGCCAGCAGTTTAAAGCCAGACAGGGGGAACACCGGGGAGCTGTTTTTT. The chain uses TRBV28 and TRBJ2-2; 8 nucleotides align to TRBD1. Germline V CDR1 and CDR2: MDHEN, SYDVKM. The CDR3 consists of 17 residues. J gave up 1 base and V 2 bases, and 6 bases lay outside the gene matches. Using reference TRBV28 and TRBJ2-2 for the parts outside the CDR3, the full variable domain is DVKVTQSSRYLVKRTGEKVFLECVQDMDHENMFWYRQDPGLGLRLIYFSYDVKMKEKGDIPEGYSVSREKKERFSLILESASTNQTSMYLCASSLKPDRGNTGELFFGEGSRLTVL.

The chain is built from TRBV21-1 and TRBJ2-1; no DNA check was done on the table's D call, TRBD1. TRBV21-1 counts as a pseudogene. The CDR3 is made up of 14 amino acids. Written as DNA, the CDR3 is TGTGCCAGCAGCGGCGACAGGGGTCACAATGAGCAGTTCTTC. This sequence encodes CASSGDRGHNEQFF.

The chain employs TRBV19 and TRBJ2-1, with 10 bases fitting TRBD2. The germline V gene encodes CDR1 LNHDA and CDR2 SQIVND (reference sequence). Unmatched junction bases numbered 5, after V lost 2 bases and J lost 4 bases. The CDR3 spans 16 residues. In DNA, the CDR3 is TGTGCCAGTAGTATACTAGCGGGAGCGTCTTACAATGAGCAGTTCTTC. Protein: CASSILAGASYNEQFF.